This is a list of T cell receptor beta chains from one sample in a study of OX40 agonist ivuxolimab in advanced cancers. Assay: immunoSEQ multiplex PCR; the TCRdb copy retains only in-frame clones and omits some. The sample holds 90,000 to 150,000 clones, 85% to 90% seen once. The source material was CD4+ or CD8+ T cells sorted from blood, sampled in a trial of the OX40 agonist ivuxolimab. These receptors were obtained from an adult with an advanced solid tumor such as melanoma, head and neck, liver or kidney cancer. Each CDR3 is given without its conserved first and last residue.

V: TRBV28
CDR3: ASKPPTGGPNTEAF

V: TRBV28
CDR3: ASSPMTGLTYEQY

V: TRBV11-2
CDR3: ASSSSRGGTGELF

V: TRBV5-8
CDR3: ASSSARGGTEAF

V: TRBV28
CDR3: ASSETRQVQPQH

V: TRBV28
CDR3: ASSYRGAGANVLT

V: TRBV5-1
CDR3: ASTASGGVSYNEQF

V: TRBV28
CDR3: ASSSGSQVEQY

V: TRBV2
CDR3: ASSEQGIGDEQF

V: TRBV9
CDR3: ASSSRTGSTYEQY

V: TRBV27
CDR3: ASSLLGGGSYEQY

V: TRBV6-1
CDR3: ASSPTGLSYGYT

V: TRBV15
CDR3: ATSRDEGSPLH

V: TRBV5-1
CDR3: ASSLGGSSNYGYT

V: TRBV5-4
CDR3: ASSLLGEHWGNTIY

V: TRBV6-1
CDR3: ASSEPAGLVQETQY

V: TRBV28
CDR3: ASSPPQVSQPQH

V: TRBV28
CDR3: ASSSQTPPQH

V: TRBV19
CDR3: ASSIGVTRGLYPYEQY

V: TRBV30
CDR3: AWRLRDRNTEAF

V: TRBV27
CDR3: ASRPGTDTQY

V: TRBV28
CDR3: ASTLREGEQY

V: TRBV28
CDR3: ASTLGGLGTGELF

V: TRBV9
CDR3: ASEGNYGYT

V: TRBV6-5
CDR3: ASSYTTGEDQPQH

V: TRBV30
CDR3: AWSGSGGIGNTQY

V: TRBV27
CDR3: ASSEAGRQY

V: TRBV9
CDR3: ASSAGLLQETQY

V: TRBV18
CDR3: ASSPPRAGAGNTIY

V: TRBV6-4
CDR3: ASSQQGSLNSPLH

V: TRBV30
CDR3: AWSLTPGQGTGYT

V: TRBV29-1
CDR3: SGSTTNYGYT

V: TRBV7-9
CDR3: ASSSSTNEKLF

V: TRBV9
CDR3: ASSPQGNSPLH

V: TRBV5-1
CDR3: ASSPSNGQGDEQF

V: TRBV28
CDR3: ATKLRQGNTEAF

V: TRBV19
CDR3: ASSLETSNQPQH

V: TRBV5-5
CDR3: ASSSMGGANVLT

V: TRBV5-1
CDR3: ASSSSGQGEETQY

V: TRBV7-2
CDR3: ASSHRQGNEKLF

V: TRBV5-1
CDR3: ASSLGTGAGNTIY

V: TRBV18
CDR3: ASSLSSGLEQY

V: TRBV6-5
CDR3: ASSYQEGVRDT

V: TRBV2
CDR3: ASSEDEGYGYT

V: TRBV6-5
CDR3: ASSYKGTDTQY